The clone carrying this T cell receptor beta chain was seen only a few times. Its antigen remains unknown. This specimen belongs to a study of cytomegalovirus exposure and HLA in healthy donors. General study results and limits: Upon later analysis, HLA-associated TCR beta chains proved more clonally expanded than other, equally common chains. A later analysis found that most CMV-associated TCR beta chains appeared HLA-restricted. Trimming of TCR beta V- and J-genes showed a link, identified in a later analysis, to a missense DCLRE1C variant.

This CDR3 contains 14 residues. Per the germline V gene, CDR1 is MNHEY and CDR2 is SVGAGI. V lost 4 bases and J lost 0; bases outside the gene matches: 2. The study ran its PCR with 60 Vbeta and 13 Jbeta primers. Original handling: Later analysis identified some 80 million unique TCR beta chains, around 10 million shared. Sequencing was performed with immunoSEQ multiplex PCR; in TCRdb, only in-frame clones are kept and a portion is missing. That table supplies the V and J calls and clone size; D and trimming were determined from the DNA. The sample shows approximately 100,000 clones, 79% of them seen only once.

The sequence derives from a female donor in good health and CMV-seropositive. The sequencing input was PBMCs. The chain links TRBV6-5 to TRBJ1-1; the match to TRBD1 covers 7 bases. DNA for the CDR3: TGTGCCAGCAGTTGGGACAGCTTGAACACTGAAGCTTTCTTT. The encoded protein is CASSWDSLNTEAFF.